What follows is one T cell receptor beta chain and its context. The data were produced by immunoSEQ multiplex PCR, yet TCRdb's version contains in-frame clones alone and is incomplete. The sample includes 70,000 to 85,000 clones, more than 75% of them seen just once. This CDR3 has 15 amino acids. Per the germline V gene, CDR1 is MNHEY and CDR2 is SMNVEV (reference sequence). V gave up 2 bases and J gave up 6 bases, with 13 bases separating them. The data belong to a study of blood T cell repertoires in COVID-19. Across the whole study: Acute and convalescent COVID-19 specimens originated in the United States, Italy and Spain. PBMCs, B-cell-depleted T cells, or T cells provided the cDNA or gDNA that made up the material.

The rearrangement uses TRBV27 and TRBJ2-2; possibly TRBD1 for D (6 bases). The sample comprised peripheral blood. The source is a human donor in a cohort sampled during active COVID-19. The CDR3 loop reads CASSLQGNNAGELFF. As DNA, the CDR3 is TGTGCCAGCAGTTTACAGGGGAACAACGCCGGGGAGCTGTTTTTT.